A single T cell receptor (beta chain) is shown here with its context. Its target antigen remains unknown. One base away there is no much larger clone; base qualities are not given. These data belong to a study of blood T cell repertoires in COVID-19 (dated by TCRdb to 2019 to 2021). Concerning the study at large: The collaborator samples originated in the United States, Italy and Spain and spanned the acute and convalescent phases of COVID-19. The prospective study material was composed of cDNA or gDNA derived from T cells, B-cell-depleted T cells, or PBMCs. Subjects who had been exposed to COVID-19, were actively infected with it, or had recovered from it provided the deeply sampled blood TCRbeta repertoires that made up the dataset. The repertoires were released in a freely available public database intended as a resource for research on the immune response to SARS-CoV-2. Samples were obtained from the ongoing ImmuneRACE study (first 160 participants) and from 1,254 subjects provided by 6 global collaborators. Nearly every sample came with metadata listing a de-identified subject ID, COVID-19 status, age in years and sex. HLA class I and class II types, where available, came from metadata supplied by the sample provider rather than from assay-based typing. The investigation overall reported the following: The amount of clinical and demographic metadata varied by source and participant and was provided uncurated.

In the prospective study, participants were 18 to 89 years old, resided in about two dozen geographic areas of the United States, and were enrolled through a virtual design. Cohort assignment in the prospective study relied on participant-reported clinical history from a screening survey and a study questionnaire. Recovered participants in ImmuneRACE Cohort 3 were defined as having two consecutive negative NP/OP PCR tests, clearance from a healthcare professional, or resolution of symptoms. In the prospective study, mobile phlebotomists collected whole blood, serum and a nasopharyngeal or oropharyngeal swab from each participant. Additional blood draws and questionnaires over a roughly two-month period could optionally be provided by prospective study participants. Before DNA extraction, blood samples from the prospective study were shipped at room temperature or frozen. V and J are truncated by 5 bases and 8 bases respectively, leaving an intervening sequence of 4 bases. According to the germline V gene (reference sequence), CDR1 reads SEHNR and CDR2 reads FQNEAQ. The CDR3 runs 10 amino acids, cysteine and phenylalanine included. Left in the record is the CDR3 DNA by itself, 30 bases read in frame from the first base.

TCRbeta CDR3 regions were amplified from genomic DNA by means of the immunoSEQ Assay, a bias-controlled multiplex PCR. The published analysis was carried out like this. The number of nucleated cells in each sample was estimated by amplification of reference gene primers within the assay. Sequence reads were collapsed and filtered to measure the absolute abundance of every unique TCRbeta CDR3 rearrangement. For each sample, productive Simpson clonality was calculated as the square root of Simpson's diversity index over productive rearrangements. This is the immuneACCESS table as TCRdb keeps it, with only in-frame sequences that have V and J called. A part of the clones is gone; compared with another copy, unresolved V genes explain less than half, and the rest is unexplained. V and J calls and clone size are those listed in that table; D and trimming were worked out from the DNA. The sample data list roughly 160,000 clones, and about 90% of these were observed just once. Around 7% of the sample is in the top ten clones.

Sequencing was done on a sample of PBMCs or T cells enriched from blood (not recorded which). The V gene is TRBV7-9 and the J gene is TRBJ2-1; no D gene can be assigned with confidence. The clonotype was recovered from a woman between 50 and 59 years old who had recovered from COVID-19. The DNA is as follows: TGTGCCAGCAGCCTCTATGAGCAGTTCTTC. Translated, it gives CASSLYEQFF.